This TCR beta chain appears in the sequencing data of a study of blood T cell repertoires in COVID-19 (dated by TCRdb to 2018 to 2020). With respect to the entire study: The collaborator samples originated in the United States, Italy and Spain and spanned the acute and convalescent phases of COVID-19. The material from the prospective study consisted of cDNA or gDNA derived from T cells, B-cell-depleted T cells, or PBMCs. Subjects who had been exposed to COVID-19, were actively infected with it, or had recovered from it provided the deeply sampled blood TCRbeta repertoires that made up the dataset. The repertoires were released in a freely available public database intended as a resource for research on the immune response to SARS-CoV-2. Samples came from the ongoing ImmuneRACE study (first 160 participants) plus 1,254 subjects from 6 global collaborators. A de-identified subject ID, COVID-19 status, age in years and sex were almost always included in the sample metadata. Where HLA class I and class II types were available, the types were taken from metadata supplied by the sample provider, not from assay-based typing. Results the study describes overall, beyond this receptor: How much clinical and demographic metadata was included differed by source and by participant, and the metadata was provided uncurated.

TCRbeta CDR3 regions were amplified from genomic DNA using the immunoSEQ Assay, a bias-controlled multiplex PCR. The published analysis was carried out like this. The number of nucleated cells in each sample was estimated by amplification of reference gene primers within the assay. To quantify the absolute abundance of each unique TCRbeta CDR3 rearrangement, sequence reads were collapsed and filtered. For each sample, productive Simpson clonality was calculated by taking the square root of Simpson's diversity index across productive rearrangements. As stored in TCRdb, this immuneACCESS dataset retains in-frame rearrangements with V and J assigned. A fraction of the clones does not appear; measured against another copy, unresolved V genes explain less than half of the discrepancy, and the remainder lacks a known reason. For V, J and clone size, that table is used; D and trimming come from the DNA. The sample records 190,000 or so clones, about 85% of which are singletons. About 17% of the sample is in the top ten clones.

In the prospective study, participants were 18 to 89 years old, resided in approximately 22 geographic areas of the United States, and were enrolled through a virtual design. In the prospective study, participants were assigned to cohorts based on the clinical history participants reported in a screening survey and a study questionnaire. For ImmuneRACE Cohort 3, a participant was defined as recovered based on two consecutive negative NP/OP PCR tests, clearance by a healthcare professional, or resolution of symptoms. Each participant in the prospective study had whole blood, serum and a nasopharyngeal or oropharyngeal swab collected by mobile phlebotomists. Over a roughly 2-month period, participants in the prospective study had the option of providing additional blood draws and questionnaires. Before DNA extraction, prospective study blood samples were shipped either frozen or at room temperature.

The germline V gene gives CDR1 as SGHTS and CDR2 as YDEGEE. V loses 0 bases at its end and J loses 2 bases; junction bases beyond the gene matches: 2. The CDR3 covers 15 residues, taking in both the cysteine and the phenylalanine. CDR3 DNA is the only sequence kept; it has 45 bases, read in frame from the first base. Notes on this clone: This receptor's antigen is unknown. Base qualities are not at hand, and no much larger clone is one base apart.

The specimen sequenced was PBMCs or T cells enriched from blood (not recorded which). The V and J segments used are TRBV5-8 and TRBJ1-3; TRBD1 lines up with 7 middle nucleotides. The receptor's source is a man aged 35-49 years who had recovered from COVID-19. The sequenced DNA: TGTGCCAGCAGCTTGGGACAGGGAACTGGAAACACCATATATTTT. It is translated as CASSLGQGTGNTIYF.